One and the same sample provided the 22 T cell receptor beta chains below, sequenced in a study of vaccination effects on CD4 cells after COVID-19. Cells that had been cultured for roughly eleven days were the source of isolated CD4+ T cells. From March to December 2020, the person had a SARS-CoV-2 infection that was confirmed by PCR. Participants completed two doses of the BNT162b2 or mRNA-1273 vaccine. The method was immunoSEQ multiplex PCR; TCRdb's version includes in-frame clones alone and lacks a portion of them. The sample gives fewer than 55,000 clones, 76% of which show up once; approximately 3.8% is in the top ten. These receptors' targets are unknown. Sequenced material: CD4+ T cells from PBMCs cultured without peptide, taken after COVID-19 vaccination. The receptors derive from a human donor who had a prior SARS-CoV-2 infection.

The chain links TRBV19 to TRBJ1-2; D gene uncertain. The CDR3 is made up of 11 amino acids. CDR1 LNHDA and CDR2 SQIVND come from the germline V gene (reference sequence). V lost 7 bases and J lost 4, with 7 bases in between. The CDR3 protein is CASKAVYGYTF. CDR3 DNA: TGTGCCAGTAAGGCAGTCTATGGCTACACCTTC.

This clone turned up a few times. The chain is built from TRBV5-4 and TRBJ2-3; D is unclear. The V end lost 4 bases, the J end lost 1 base, and 10 bases lay between the germline ends. CDR1 is SGHNT and CDR2 is YYREEE in the germline V gene (reference sequence). CDR3 size: 14 residues. The CDR3 DNA follows: TGTGCCAGCAGCGATAGAGCTGGCACAGATACGCAGTATTTT. Translation gives CASSDRAGTDTQYF.

This rearrangement joins TRBV27 to TRBJ1-2; weak D call: TRBD1 (5 bases). V was pared by 2 bases and J by 7 bases, with 20 bases between. Germline-derived CDR1 and CDR2 are MNHEY and SMNVEV (reference sequence). This CDR3 has 16 residues. The CDR3 coding sequence is TGTGCCAGCAGTTTAAGGTTCGGCAGGGTGGAGGGTGGCTACACCTTC. Encoded protein: CASSLRFGRVEGGYTF.

This rearrangement joins TRBV7-2 to TRBJ2-3; TRBD2 matches at 11 bases. This CDR3 comprises 15 residues. V lost 5 bases to trimming and J lost 4 bases; unmatched junction nucleotides: 5. Per the germline V gene, CDR1 is SGHTA and CDR2 is FQGNSA. In DNA, the CDR3 is TGTGCCAGCAGCGCCACTAGCGGGGGTGCAGATACGCAGTATTTT. This sequence encodes CASSATSGGADTQYF.

This chain joins TRBV15 and TRBJ1-2, with D perhaps matching TRBD1 (6 bases). V gave up 1 base and J gave up 4 bases, with 10 bases separating them. Germline V CDR1 and CDR2: LNHNV, YYDKDF (reference sequence). The CDR3 totals 14 residues. In nucleotides, the CDR3 is TGTGCCACCAGCAGAGCTGGGGGCGGCTATGGCTACACCTTC. This sequence encodes CATSRAGGGYGYTF.

This chain uses TRBV7-9 with TRBJ2-3, with TRBD1 identical over 9 bases. Germline trimming cut 5 bases from V and 3 bases from J; bases unmatched to any gene: 3. Germline CDR1 is SEHNR and CDR2 is FQNEAQ (reference sequence). The CDR3 is 14 amino acids. The DNA of the CDR3 is TGTGCCAGCAGCGTAGGACAGGGGACAGATACGCAGTATTTT. This encodes CASSVGQGTDTQYF.

The chain recombines TRBV18 with TRBJ2-1, with D hard to call. V lost 4 bases to trimming and J lost 8 bases, with 6 bases between them. The CDR3 totals 11 residues. CDR1 is KGHSH and CDR2 is LQKENI in the germline V gene. The CDR3 sequence: CASSLWDEQFF. The CDR3 DNA reads as TGTGCCAGCTCACTGTGGGATGAGCAGTTCTTC.

J is TRBJ2-3 and V is TRBV3-1 (or the pseudogene TRBV3-2); 9 positions match TRBD2. J gave up 4 bases and V 0 bases, and 17 bases lay outside the gene matches. Germline V lookup: CDR1 LGHDT, CDR2 YNNKEL (reference sequence). This CDR3 is 20 amino acids long. The CDR3 loop reads CASSQDFFGPGLAGSDTQYF. The DNA of the CDR3 is TGTGCCAGCAGCCAAGATTTCTTCGGCCCGGGACTAGCTGGATCAGATACGCAGTATTTT.

Only a few counts were recorded for this clone. The chain links TRBV2 to TRBJ2-3, with a possible D match to TRBD1 (7 bases). Germline V gene data show CDR1 as SNHLY and CDR2 as FYNNEI. The V end was cut by 10 bases, the J end by 0 bases, with 11 bases between. The CDR3 is 13 residues long. The CDR3 sequence is CATRDRSTDTQYF. The CDR3 region has the DNA TGTGCCACGCGGGACAGAAGCACAGATACGCAGTATTTT.

The V gene is TRBV6-1, the J gene TRBJ1-4; possibly TRBD1 for D (6 bases). There are 15 residues in the CDR3. Germline CDR1 reads MNHNS; CDR2 reads SASEGT. V lost 1 base, J lost 8 bases, and 14 bases lay in between. The CDR3 spells CASSEVWGAWEKLFF. The CDR3 DNA follows: TGTGCCAGCAGTGAAGTTTGGGGGGCCTGGGAAAAACTGTTTTTT.

Within the sample, this clone is medium-sized. The genes are TRBV5-4 and TRBJ2-6; tentative D call: TRBD1 (5 bases). CDR1 and CDR2 (germline): SGHNT, YYREEE (reference sequence). V was cut by 1 base and J by 2 bases, with 7 bases left in between. CDR3 size: 15 residues. The CDR3 protein is CASSLPGTGANVLTF. DNA for the CDR3: TGTGCCAGCAGCTTGCCAGGGACTGGGGCCAACGTCCTGACTTTC.

V is TRBV11-2 and J is TRBJ1-1; D gene unclear. Germline V gene sequence: CDR1 SGHAT, CDR2 FQNNGV. The V end lost 2 bases, the J end lost 6 bases, and 13 bases lay between the germline ends. This CDR3 is 14 amino acids long. The CDR3 loop reads CASSLFSNVAEAFF. CDR3 DNA sequence: TGTGCCAGCAGCTTATTCTCGAACGTAGCTGAAGCTTTCTTT.

The J gene is TRBJ2-5, the V gene TRBV6-5; D is possibly TRBD1 (5 bases). Germline V lookup: CDR1 MNHEY, CDR2 SVGAGI. V shed 2 bases and J shed 2 bases, with 12 bases lying between them. CDR3 length: 15 amino acids. The CDR3 DNA is TGTGCCAGCAGTTACCTGCAGACAGAACAAGAGACCCAGTACTTC. Translated: CASSYLQTEQETQYF.

The genes are TRBV5-8 and TRBJ2-3; TRBD2 matches at 10 bases. The CDR3 is 16 residues long. Looked up from germline, CDR1 is SGHTS and CDR2 is YDEGEE. V shed 0 bases, J shed 4 bases, and the junction held 5 bases outside the gene matches. The chain's CDR3 is CASSLVLAGNPDTQYF. The DNA of the CDR3 is TGTGCCAGCAGCTTGGTACTAGCGGGGAACCCAGATACGCAGTATTTT.

This chain links TRBV6-2 or TRBV6-3 with TRBJ2-1; D is unclear. The CDR3 is 14 amino acids. V was pared by 2 bases and J by 5 bases, with 10 bases between. Germline V gives CDR1 MNHEY, CDR2 SVGEGT. The chain's CDR3 is CASSYNWRDNEQFF. In DNA form, the CDR3 reads TGTGCCAGCAGTTACAACTGGAGAGACAATGAGCAGTTCTTC.

The chain carries TRBV6-6 and TRBJ1-5; no firm D call. The CDR3 consists of 14 residues. Germline-derived CDR1 and CDR2 are MNHNY and SVGAGI (reference sequence). Trimming pared 2 bases from V and 6 bases from J, leaving 11 bases between. The CDR3 region is CASSYIQSAQPQHF. The CDR3 region has the DNA TGTGCCAGCAGTTACATCCAGTCTGCTCAGCCCCAGCATTTT.

The chain uses TRBV2 and TRBJ1-1; D is unresolved. Germline-derived CDR1 and CDR2 are SNHLY and FYNNEI. V was shortened by 7 bases and J by 1 base, with 7 bases between the two germline ends. The CDR3 covers 12 residues. CDR3 region: CASKDGNTEAFF. The CDR3 coding sequence is TGTGCCAGCAAGGACGGGAACACTGAAGCTTTCTTT.

V usage is TRBV19 and J usage is TRBJ2-7; 7 bases map to TRBD2. The V and J ends lost 5 bases and 1 base, in that order; junction bases with no gene match: 5. Germline CDR1 reads LNHDA; CDR2 reads SQIVND (reference sequence). CDR3 length: 14 residues. The CDR3 is CASSRSSGSYEQYF. CDR3 sequence (DNA): TGTGCCAGTAGTCGTTCTAGCGGTTCCTACGAGCAGTACTTC.

The table lists this clone with a few counts. The rearrangement links TRBV2 to TRBJ2-7; TRBD1 agrees at 7 bases. With V trimmed by 3 bases and J by 1 base, 3 bases remained unmatched. CDR1 and CDR2 (germline): SNHLY, FYNNEI. This CDR3 has 14 residues. The CDR3 coding sequence is TGTGCCAGCAGTGAGCAGGGGGTGTCCTACGAGCAGTACTTC. Its protein product is CASSEQGVSYEQYF.

CDR3 bases: TGTGCCAGCACCCCCTTAGCGGCAAGCACAGATACGCAGTATTTT. This codes for CASTPLAASTDTQYF. V and J are TRBV27 and TRBJ2-3; maybe TRBD2 (6 bases). The V gene's germline CDR1 is MNHEY and CDR2 SMNVEV (reference sequence). The CDR3 is made up of 15 amino acids. V was clipped by 7 bases and J by 0 bases, with 14 bases between them.

This clone was detected only once. V gene TRBV5-4 combines with J gene TRBJ2-3; no definite D call. CDR3 size: 13 residues. Germline CDR1 reads SGHNT; CDR2 reads YYREEE (reference sequence). V was cut by 6 bases and J by 4 bases, with 12 bases left in between. The CDR3 reads CASNSYEADTQYF. In DNA, the CDR3 is TGTGCCAGCAACTCATACGAGGCAGATACGCAGTATTTT. Full variable domain (rest looked up from reference TRBV5-4 and TRBJ2-3): ETGVTQSPTHLIKTRGQQVTLRCSSQSGHNTVSWYQQALGQGPQFIFQYYREEENGRGNFPPRFSGLQFPNYSSELNVNALELDDSALYLCASNSYEADTQYFGPGTRLTVL.

This clone showed up just once. The genes are TRBV5-4 and TRBJ1-1; 11 bases line up with TRBD1. Unmatched junction bases numbered 13, after V lost 4 bases and J lost 5 bases. The V gene's germline CDR1 is SGHNT and CDR2 YYREEE (reference sequence). CDR3 length: 17 amino acids. CDR3 in DNA: TGTGCCAGCAGCCGAGGTGGAGGACAGGGGGCTTGGACTGAAGCTTTCTTT. Its translation: CASSRGGGQGAWTEAFF. Full variable domain (remainder filled in from reference TRBV5-4 and TRBJ1-1): ETGVTQSPTHLIKTRGQQVTLRCSSQSGHNTVSWYQQALGQGPQFIFQYYREEENGRGNFPPRFSGLQFPNYSSELNVNALELDDSALYLCASSRGGGQGAWTEAFFGQGTRLTVV.